Detailed here is one TCR beta chain. Assay used: immunoSEQ multiplex PCR; TCRdb lists only in-frame clones, some missing. The data contain some 170,000 clones, 90% to 95% of them singletons. One Seattle source followed patients from active infection through their disease course. This specimen belongs to a study of blood T cell repertoires in COVID-19. Study details: Italy, Spain and the United States were the sources of the convalescent and acute COVID-19 samples. Sources were T cells, B-cell-depleted T cells, or PBMCs; the material itself was cDNA or gDNA.

Germline V gene sequence: CDR1 LNHNV, CDR2 YYDKDF (reference sequence). The CDR3 spans 16 residues. V lost 5 bases, J lost 4 bases, and 13 bases stayed unmatched. The chain uses TRBV15 and TRBJ1-2; 7 positions agree with TRBD1. This TCR was sampled from an older woman with COVID-19, enrolled during active disease. Sequencing used peripheral blood. The CDR3 spells CATSRTGQVESYGYTF. The CDR3 bases are TGTGCCACCAGCCGAACCGGACAGGTCGAGAGCTATGGCTACACCTTC.